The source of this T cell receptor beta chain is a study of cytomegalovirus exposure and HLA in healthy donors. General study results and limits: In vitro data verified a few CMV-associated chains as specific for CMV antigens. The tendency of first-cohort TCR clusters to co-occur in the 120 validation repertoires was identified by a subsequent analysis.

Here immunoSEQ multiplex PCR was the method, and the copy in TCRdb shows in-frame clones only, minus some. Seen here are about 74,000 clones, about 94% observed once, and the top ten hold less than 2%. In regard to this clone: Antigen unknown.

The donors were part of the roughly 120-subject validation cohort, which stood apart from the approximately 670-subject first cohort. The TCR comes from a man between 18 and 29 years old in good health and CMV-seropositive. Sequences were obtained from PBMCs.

CDR3 residues: CASSTMGGGEQYF. The CDR3, as DNA: TGTGCCAGCAGCACCATGGGGGGTGGCGAGCAGTACTTC. V gene TRBV27 combines with J gene TRBJ2-7, with D perhaps TRBD2 (6 bases). V lost 6 bases and J 6 bases, leaving 15 bases between the germline ends. CDR1 and CDR2 from the germline V gene are MNHEY and SMNVEV (reference sequence). The CDR3 runs 13 residues.